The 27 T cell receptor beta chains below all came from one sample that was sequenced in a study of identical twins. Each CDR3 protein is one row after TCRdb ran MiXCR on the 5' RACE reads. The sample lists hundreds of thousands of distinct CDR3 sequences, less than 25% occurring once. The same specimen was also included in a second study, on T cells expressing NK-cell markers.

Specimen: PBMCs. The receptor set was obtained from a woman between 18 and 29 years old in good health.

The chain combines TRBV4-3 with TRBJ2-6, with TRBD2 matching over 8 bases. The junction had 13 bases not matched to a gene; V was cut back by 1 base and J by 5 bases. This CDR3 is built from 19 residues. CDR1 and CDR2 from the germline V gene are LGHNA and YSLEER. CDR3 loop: CASSQGWGSGNPWANVLTF. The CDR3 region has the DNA TGCGCCAGCAGCCAAGGATGGGGTAGCGGGAACCCCTGGGCCAACGTCCTGACTTTC.

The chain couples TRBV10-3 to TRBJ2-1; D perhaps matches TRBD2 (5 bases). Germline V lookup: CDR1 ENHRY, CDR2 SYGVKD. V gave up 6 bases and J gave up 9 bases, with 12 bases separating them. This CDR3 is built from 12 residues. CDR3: CAISGAEVEQFF. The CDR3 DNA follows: TGTGCCATCAGCGGAGCGGAGGTTGAGCAGTTCTTC.

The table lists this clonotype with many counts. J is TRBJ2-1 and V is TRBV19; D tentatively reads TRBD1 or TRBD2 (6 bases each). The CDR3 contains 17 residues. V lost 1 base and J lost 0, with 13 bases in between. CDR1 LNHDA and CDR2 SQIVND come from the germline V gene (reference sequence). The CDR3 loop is CASSIGRRGPSYNEQFF. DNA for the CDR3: TGTGCCAGTAGTATAGGGCGCCGGGGGCCCTCCTACAATGAGCAGTTCTTC. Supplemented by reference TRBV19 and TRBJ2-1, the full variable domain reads DGGITQSPKYLFRKEGQNVTLSCEQNLNHDAMYWYRQDPGQGLRLIYYSQIVNDFQKGDIAEGYSVSREKKESFPLTVTSAQKNPTAFYLCASSIGRRGPSYNEQFFGPGTRLTVL.

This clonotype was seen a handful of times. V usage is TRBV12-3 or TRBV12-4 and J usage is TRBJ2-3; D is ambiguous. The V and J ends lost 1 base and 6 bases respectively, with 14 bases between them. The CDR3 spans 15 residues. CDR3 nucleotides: TGTGCCAGCAGTTTAGGAGAGCCCCTAGGCGATACGCAGTATTTT. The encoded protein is CASSLGEPLGDTQYF.

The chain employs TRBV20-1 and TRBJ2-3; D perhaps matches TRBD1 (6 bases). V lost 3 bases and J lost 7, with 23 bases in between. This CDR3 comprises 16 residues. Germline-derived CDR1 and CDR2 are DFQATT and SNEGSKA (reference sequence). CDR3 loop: CSARMGAGEYGYTQYF. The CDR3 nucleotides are TGCAGTGCTAGGATGGGGGCAGGGGAGTATGGGTATACGCAGTATTTT.

CDR3 protein: CASSQVSGSGNTIYF. The CDR3 nucleotides read TGCGCCAGCAGCCAAGTGAGCGGCTCTGGAAACACCATATATTTT. The genes are TRBV4-3 and TRBJ1-3, with D hard to call. Trimming took off 1 base at V and 0 bases at J, with 7 bases between the two ends. This CDR3 spans 15 amino acids. The V gene's germline CDR1 is LGHNA and CDR2 YSLEER.

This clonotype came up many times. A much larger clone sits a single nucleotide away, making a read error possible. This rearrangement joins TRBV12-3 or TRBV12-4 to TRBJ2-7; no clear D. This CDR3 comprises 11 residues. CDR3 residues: CASSSSHEQYF. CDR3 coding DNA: TGTGCCAGCAGTTCCTCCCACGAGCAGTACTTC.

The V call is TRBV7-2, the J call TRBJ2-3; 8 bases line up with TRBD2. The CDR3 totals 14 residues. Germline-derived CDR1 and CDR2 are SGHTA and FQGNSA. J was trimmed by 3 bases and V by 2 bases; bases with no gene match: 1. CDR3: CASSLRLATDTQYF. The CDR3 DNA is TGTGCCAGCAGCTTAAGACTAGCGACAGATACGCAGTATTTT.

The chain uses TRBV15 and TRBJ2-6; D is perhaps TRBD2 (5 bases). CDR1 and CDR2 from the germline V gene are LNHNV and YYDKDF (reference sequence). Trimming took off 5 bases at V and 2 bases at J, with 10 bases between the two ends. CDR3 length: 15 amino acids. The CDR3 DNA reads TGTGCCACCAGCCCACGGGGAACTGGGGCCAACGTCCTGACTTTC. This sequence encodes CATSPRGTGANVLTF. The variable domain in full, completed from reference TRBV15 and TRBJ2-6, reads DAMVIQNPRYQVTQFGKPVTLSCSQTLNHNVMYWYQQKSSQAPKLLFHYYDKDFNNEADTPDNFQSRRPNTSFCFLDIRSPGLGDTAMYLCATSPRGTGANVLTFGAGSRLTVL.

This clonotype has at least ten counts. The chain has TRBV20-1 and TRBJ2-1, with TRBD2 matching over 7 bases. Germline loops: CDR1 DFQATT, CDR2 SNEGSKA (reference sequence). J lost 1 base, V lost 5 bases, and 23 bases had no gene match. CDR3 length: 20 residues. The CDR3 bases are TGCAGTGCTCGGGGAATTAAAGCGGGGTCGACTCTAAATTCCTACAATGAGCAGTTCTTC. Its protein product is CSARGIKAGSTLNSYNEQFF.

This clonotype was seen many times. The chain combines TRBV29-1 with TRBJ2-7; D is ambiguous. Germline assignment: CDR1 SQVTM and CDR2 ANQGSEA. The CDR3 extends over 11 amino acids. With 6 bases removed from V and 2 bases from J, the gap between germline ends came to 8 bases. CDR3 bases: TGCAGCGTAACCACAGCCTACGAGCAGTACTTC. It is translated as CSVTTAYEQYF.

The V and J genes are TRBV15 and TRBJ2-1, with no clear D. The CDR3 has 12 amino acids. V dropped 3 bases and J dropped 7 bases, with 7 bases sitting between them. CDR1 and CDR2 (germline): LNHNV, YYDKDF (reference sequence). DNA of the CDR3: TGTGCCACCAGCAGTGGATTGAATGAGCAGTTCTTC. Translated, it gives CATSSGLNEQFF.

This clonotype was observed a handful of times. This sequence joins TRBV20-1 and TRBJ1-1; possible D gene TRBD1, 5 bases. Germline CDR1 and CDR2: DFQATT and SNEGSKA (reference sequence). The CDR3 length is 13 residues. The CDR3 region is CTAGQGETTEAFF. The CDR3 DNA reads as TGCACCGCGGGGCAGGGAGAGACAACTGAAGCTTTCTTT.

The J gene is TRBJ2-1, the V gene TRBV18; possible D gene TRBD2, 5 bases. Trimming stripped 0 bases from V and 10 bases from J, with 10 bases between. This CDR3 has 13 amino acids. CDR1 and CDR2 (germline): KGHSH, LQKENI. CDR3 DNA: TGTGCCAGCTCACCACCGAGGAGGCAGGAGCAGTTCTTC. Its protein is CASSPPRRQEQFF.

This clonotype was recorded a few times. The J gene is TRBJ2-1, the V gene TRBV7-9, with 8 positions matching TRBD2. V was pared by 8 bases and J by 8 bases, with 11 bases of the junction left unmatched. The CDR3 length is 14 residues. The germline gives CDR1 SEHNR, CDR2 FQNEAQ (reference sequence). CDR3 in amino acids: CASGWSGSSYEQFF. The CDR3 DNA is TGTGCCAGCGGGTGGAGCGGGAGTAGCTATGAGCAGTTCTTC.

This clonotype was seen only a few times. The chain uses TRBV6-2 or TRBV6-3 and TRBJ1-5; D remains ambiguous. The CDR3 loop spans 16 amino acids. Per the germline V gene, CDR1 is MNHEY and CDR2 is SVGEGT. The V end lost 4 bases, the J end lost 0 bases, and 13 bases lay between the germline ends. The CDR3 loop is CASSLTPIYSNQPQHF. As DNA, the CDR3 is TGTGCCAGCAGTTTAACCCCAATCTATAGCAATCAGCCCCAGCATTTT.

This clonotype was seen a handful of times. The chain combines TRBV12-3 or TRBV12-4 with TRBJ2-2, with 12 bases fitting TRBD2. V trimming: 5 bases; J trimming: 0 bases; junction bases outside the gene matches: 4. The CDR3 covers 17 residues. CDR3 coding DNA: TGTGCCAGCAGTAAGCGGACTAGCGGGACGAACACCGGGGAGCTGTTTTTT. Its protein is CASSKRTSGTNTGELFF.

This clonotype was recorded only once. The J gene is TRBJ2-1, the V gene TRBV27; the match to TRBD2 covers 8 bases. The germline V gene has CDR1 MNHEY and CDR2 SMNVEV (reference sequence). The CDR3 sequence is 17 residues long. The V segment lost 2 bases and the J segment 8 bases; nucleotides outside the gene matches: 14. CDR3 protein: CASSLLGSGGARYEQFF. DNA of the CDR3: TGTGCCAGCAGTTTACTCGGATCCGGGGGGGCCAGGTATGAGCAGTTCTTC.

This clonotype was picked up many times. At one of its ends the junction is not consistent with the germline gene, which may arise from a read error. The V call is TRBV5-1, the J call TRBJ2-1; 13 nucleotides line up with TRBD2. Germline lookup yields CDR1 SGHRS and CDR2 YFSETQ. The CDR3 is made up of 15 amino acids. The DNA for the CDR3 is TGTGCCAGCAGTTCGACTAGCGGGGGGTACAATGAGCAGTTCTTC. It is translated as CASSSTSGGYNEQFF.

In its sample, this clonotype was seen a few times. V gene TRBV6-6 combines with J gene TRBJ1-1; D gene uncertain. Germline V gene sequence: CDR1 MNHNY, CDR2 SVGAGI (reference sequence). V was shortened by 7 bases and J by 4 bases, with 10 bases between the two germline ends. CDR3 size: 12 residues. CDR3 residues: CASNRGPTEAFF. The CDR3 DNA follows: TGTGCCAGCAACCGAGGCCCCACTGAAGCTTTCTTT.

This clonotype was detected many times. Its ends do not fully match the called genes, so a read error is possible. DNA for the CDR3: TGCAGTCCTAGGATGTTGGACCGTTACAATGAGCAGTTCTTC. It encodes CSPRMLDRYNEQFF. The rearrangement uses TRBV20-1 and TRBJ2-1; D is undetermined. Germline V gene data show CDR1 as DFQATT and CDR2 as SNEGSKA (reference sequence). The CDR3 is 14 residues long.

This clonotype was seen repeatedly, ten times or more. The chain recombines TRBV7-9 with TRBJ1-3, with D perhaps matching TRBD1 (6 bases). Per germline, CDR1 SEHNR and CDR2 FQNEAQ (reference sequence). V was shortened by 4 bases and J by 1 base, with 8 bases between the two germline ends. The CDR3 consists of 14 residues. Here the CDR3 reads CASSYRASGNTIYF. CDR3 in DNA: TGTGCCAGCAGCTACAGGGCTTCTGGAAACACCATATATTTT.

CDR3 residues: CASSYLSRRPGSPLHF. The CDR3 nucleotides are TGTGCCAGCAGTTACCTATCGAGGAGGCCAGGTTCACCCCTCCACTTT. V usage is TRBV6-5 and J usage is TRBJ1-6, with D hard to call. Trimming removed 2 bases at V and 9 bases at J, with 17 bases between. Germline V lookup: CDR1 MNHEY, CDR2 SVGAGI. The CDR3 covers 16 residues.

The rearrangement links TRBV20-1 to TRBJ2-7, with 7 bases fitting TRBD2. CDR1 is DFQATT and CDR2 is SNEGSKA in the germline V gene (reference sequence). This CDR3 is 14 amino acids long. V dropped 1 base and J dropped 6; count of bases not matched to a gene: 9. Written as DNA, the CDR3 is TGCAGTGCTAGAGTAGCGGGTAAGGAAAGCGAGCAGTACTTC. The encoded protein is CSARVAGKESEQYF.

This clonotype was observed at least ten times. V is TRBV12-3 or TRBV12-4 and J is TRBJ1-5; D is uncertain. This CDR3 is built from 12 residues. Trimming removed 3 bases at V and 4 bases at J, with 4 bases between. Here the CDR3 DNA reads TGTGCCAGCAGTTTCGGAAATCAGCCCCAGCATTTT. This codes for CASSFGNQPQHF.

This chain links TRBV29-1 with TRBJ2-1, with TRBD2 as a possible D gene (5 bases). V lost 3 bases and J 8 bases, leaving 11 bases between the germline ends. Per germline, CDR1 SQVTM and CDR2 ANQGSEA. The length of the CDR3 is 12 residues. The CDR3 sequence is CSVDEGVDEQFF. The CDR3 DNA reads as TGCAGCGTTGATGAGGGTGTCGATGAGCAGTTCTTC.

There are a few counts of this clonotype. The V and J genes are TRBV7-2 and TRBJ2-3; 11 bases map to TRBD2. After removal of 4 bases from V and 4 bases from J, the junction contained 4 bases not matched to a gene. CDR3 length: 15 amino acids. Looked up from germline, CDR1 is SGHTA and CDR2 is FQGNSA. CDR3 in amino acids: CASSWTSGFSDTQYF. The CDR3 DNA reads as TGTGCCAGCAGCTGGACTAGCGGGTTTTCAGATACGCAGTATTTT.